A single sample is the source of the 20 T cell receptor beta chains below, sequenced in a study of blood T cell repertoires in COVID-19. Sequencing was performed with immunoSEQ multiplex PCR; in TCRdb, only in-frame clones are kept and a portion is missing. The table shows 350,000 to 450,000 clones, with roughly 84% occurring only once. The sample consisted of PBMCs or T cells enriched from blood (not recorded which). The receptors were sampled from a woman aged 18-29 years who had been exposed to COVID-19.

The rearrangement uses TRBV30 and TRBJ2-1; D is unresolved. The CDR3 is 15 residues long. V lost 4 bases, J lost 5 bases, and 18 bases lay in between. Germline assignment: CDR1 GTSNPN and CDR2 SVGIG (reference sequence). The CDR3 loop is CAWMLLVRDHNEQFF. CDR3 nucleotides: TGTGCCTGGATGCTCCTAGTGCGCGACCACAATGAGCAGTTCTTC.

The chain joins TRBV2 to TRBJ1-6, with D perhaps matching TRBD1 (6 bases). This CDR3 region has 15 residues. Trimming cost V 1 base and J 9 bases, with 13 bases left between them. Germline-derived CDR1 and CDR2 are SNHLY and FYNNEI. The DNA of the CDR3 is TGTGCCAGCAGTGAAGAAGGACAGTCCCGTTCACCCCTCCACTTT. This gives the protein CASSEEGQSRSPLHF.

The gene calls are TRBV11-2 and TRBJ2-2; TRBD2 matches 7 bases. Germline trimming cut 5 bases from V and 1 base from J; bases unmatched to any gene: 7. The CDR3 is 16 amino acids. The germline V gene has CDR1 SGHAT and CDR2 FQNNGV. The CDR3 DNA reads as TGTGCCAGCAGCCCGAGCGGGACCGAGAACACCGGGGAGCTGTTTTTT. Protein: CASSPSGTENTGELFF.

The V gene is TRBV4-1, the J gene TRBJ2-1; D is unclear. V was clipped by 0 bases and J by 0 bases, with 15 bases between them. There are 18 residues in the CDR3. Germline V gene data show CDR1 as MGHRA and CDR2 as YSYEKL. CDR3 DNA: TGCGCCAGCAGCCAAGAACCCCCCCTTCGGTACTCCTACAATGAGCAGTTCTTC. Protein sequence: CASSQEPPLRYSYNEQFF.

This chain links TRBV25-1 with TRBJ1-4, with 7 bases identical to TRBD1. CDR3 length: 15 amino acids. Germline V lookup: CDR1 MGHDK, CDR2 SYGVNS. The V and J ends lost 5 bases and 5 bases, in that order; junction bases with no gene match: 8. CDR3 residues: CASSIKTGWNEKLFF. The CDR3 DNA sequence: TGTGCCAGCAGTATAAAGACAGGGTGGAATGAAAAACTGTTTTTT.

The chain couples TRBV28 to TRBJ2-7; possibly TRBD2 for D (6 bases). This CDR3 is built from 14 residues. CDR1 is MDHEN and CDR2 is SYDVKM in the germline V gene. The V and J ends lost 2 bases and 3 bases respectively, with 11 bases between them. The CDR3 loop reads CASSLIGGDYEQYF. The DNA for the CDR3 is TGTGCCAGCAGTTTAATCGGAGGGGACTACGAGCAGTACTTC.

This clone was counted a single time. V gene TRBV6-5 combines with J gene TRBJ1-4, with D unresolved. The germline CDR1 and CDR2 sequences are MNHEY and SVGAGI. Trimming left V 0 bases short and J 6 bases short, with 14 bases between. The CDR3 extends over 16 amino acids. The CDR3 loop reads CASSYSAGGFDEKLFF. DNA of the CDR3: TGTGCCAGCAGTTACTCGGCCGGAGGGTTCGATGAAAAACTGTTTTTT.

The chain employs TRBV28 and TRBJ2-2; 7 bases agree with TRBD1. The CDR3 is made up of 15 amino acids. Germline V gives CDR1 MDHEN, CDR2 SYDVKM. With 6 bases clipped from V and 7 bases from J, the junction kept 11 bases outside the gene matches. CDR3 nucleotide sequence: TGTGCCAGCAGCCCCGACAGGGTATACATCGGGGAGCTGTTTTTT. Translating gives CASSPDRVYIGELFF.

The chain combines TRBV9 with TRBJ1-3, with TRBD1 identical over 8 bases. CDR3 size: 14 residues. Germline CDR1 SGDLS, CDR2 YYNGEE. V lost 3 bases, J lost 8 bases, and 7 bases stayed unmatched. The CDR3 bases are TGTGCCAGCAGCGCGGCCGACAGGGGTCACACCATATATTTT. Translated: CASSAADRGHTIYF.

The V call is TRBV19, the J call TRBJ1-2, with 9 bases identical to TRBD1. This CDR3 has 13 amino acids. Germline CDR1 is LNHDA and CDR2 is SQIVND (reference sequence). Losses at the gene ends were 7 bases for V and 8 bases for J; bases not matched to a gene: 8. The CDR3 reads CASTEYRGLGYTF. CDR3 sequence (DNA): TGTGCCAGTACCGAATACAGGGGGCTGGGCTACACCTTC.

The genes are TRBV7-9 and TRBJ1-1; possible D gene TRBD1, 5 bases. CDR1 SEHNR and CDR2 FQNEAQ come from the germline V gene (reference sequence). V gave up 5 bases and J gave up 4 bases, with 8 bases separating them. This CDR3 has 12 residues. DNA for the CDR3: TGTGCCAGCAGCCAAGGGGTCACTGAAGCTTTCTTT. Encoded protein: CASSQGVTEAFF. Together with reference TRBV7-9 and TRBJ1-1, the CDR3 gives the full variable domain: DTGVSQNPRHKITKRGQNVTFRCDPISEHNRLYWYRQTLGQGPEFLTYFQNEAQLEKSRLLSDRFSAERPKGSFSTLEIQRTEQGDSAMYLCASSQGVTEAFFGQGTRLTVV.

This chain joins TRBV7-2 and TRBJ2-7; 9 bases fit TRBD2. CDR3 length: 13 amino acids. Germline V gives CDR1 SGHTA, CDR2 FQGNSA. The J segment lost 7 bases and the V segment lost 5 bases, leaving 6 bases of the junction unmatched. The CDR3 DNA sequence: TGTGCCAGCAGCGCGGGACTAGCCTTGGAGCAGTACTTC. It codes for CASSAGLALEQYF.

The chain employs TRBV24-1 and TRBJ2-3, with D possibly being TRBD1 (5 bases). The V gene lost 8 bases and the J gene lost 2 bases, with 10 bases spanning the gap. CDR3 length: 13 residues. Germline V CDR1 and CDR2: KGHDR, SFDVKD. The CDR3, as DNA: TGTGCCACCACAGGCAGGGACACAGATACGCAGTATTTT. It encodes CATTGRDTDTQYF.

The chain couples TRBV24-1 to TRBJ2-3, with a weak D call TRBD2 (5 bases). The CDR3 consists of 16 residues. Trimming took 2 bases from V and 7 from J, leaving 18 bases between them. From germline, CDR1 is KGHDR and CDR2 SFDVKD. The CDR3 reads CATSDWAGLSSHTQYF. DNA for the CDR3: TGTGCCACCAGTGATTGGGCCGGACTCAGTTCACATACGCAGTATTTT.

Concerning this clone itself: A read error may account for a junction end that differs from germline. The chain uses TRBV7-7 and TRBJ2-1, with 8 nucleotides matching TRBD2. The CDR3 is 15 residues long. Germline lookup yields CDR1 SSHAT and CDR2 FNYEAQ (reference sequence). Here the CDR3 DNA reads TGTGCTAGCAGCTCGGAGCGGGGGCCCTACAATGAGCAGTTCTTC. Encoded protein: CASSSERGPYNEQFF.

The V and J genes are TRBV6-5 and TRBJ1-2; 10 positions match TRBD1. The CDR3 is 15 residues long. Germline CDR1 and CDR2: MNHEY and SVGAGI. Germline trimming cut 5 bases from V and 3 bases from J; bases unmatched to any gene: 6. For the CDR3, the DNA is TGTGCCAGCAGTACAACCGGGACAGGGGACTATGGCTACACCTTC. It is translated as CASSTTGTGDYGYTF.

V is TRBV4-1 and J is TRBJ1-4; 8 bases align to TRBD1. CDR3 size: 15 residues. Germline lookup yields CDR1 MGHRA and CDR2 YSYEKL. The junction had 6 bases not matched to a gene; V was cut back by 3 bases and J by 6 bases. The CDR3 loop reads CASSQDRAGDEKLFF. In DNA form, the CDR3 reads TGCGCCAGCAGCCAGGACAGGGCTGGAGATGAAAAACTGTTTTTT.

V and J are TRBV5-1 and TRBJ1-2; D unresolved. V was trimmed by 4 bases and J by 4 bases, leaving 14 bases between them. The germline V gene has CDR1 SGHRS and CDR2 YFSETQ. The CDR3 contains 14 residues. CDR3 protein: CASSPGQQGYGYTF. The CDR3 DNA sequence: TGCGCCAGCAGCCCAGGCCAGCAAGGCTATGGCTACACCTTC.

The chain combines TRBV12-3 or TRBV12-4 with TRBJ2-3, with TRBD1 matching over 7 bases. V gave up 6 bases and J gave up 3 bases; unmatched junction bases: 3. The CDR3 sequence is 13 residues long. The CDR3 reads CASRTGSTDTQYF. The DNA of the CDR3 is TGTGCCAGCAGGACAGGGTCGACAGATACGCAGTATTTT.

J is TRBJ1-1 and V is TRBV4-3; D ambiguous. CDR3 length equals 18 residues. V was clipped by 0 bases and J by 0 bases, with 17 bases between them. Per the germline V gene, CDR1 is LGHNA and CDR2 is YSLEER. The CDR3 loop is CASSQDRWASTMNTEAFF. The CDR3 bases are TGCGCCAGCAGCCAAGATAGGTGGGCTTCAACGATGAACACTGAAGCTTTCTTT.